This is a list of T cell receptor beta chains from one sample in a study of identical twins. TCRdb itself ran the 5' RACE reads through MiXCR, one entry per CDR3 protein. The sample carries roughly 250,000 distinct CDR3 sequences, around an eighth recorded once. Specimen: memory (CD45RO+) T cells sorted from blood. The receptors derive from a woman aged 18-29 years in good health. Each CDR3 is given with its conserved first and last residue. Each record gives: D gene, clone size, V gene, J gene, CDR3 protein, CDR3 DNA. A D gene is named only where the DNA matches it firmly. Size values are once, few and many counts, or a class for expanded clones, and some rows have none.

.	many	TRBV5-1	TRBJ2-7	CASSLQETGDEQYF	TGCGCCAGCAGCTTGCAGGAAACGGGGGACGAGCAGTACTTC
.	once	TRBV11-2	TRBJ2-7	CASSLVGGSTIYEQYF	TGTGCCAGCAGTCTAGTAGGTGGGAGCACAATTTACGAGCAGTACTTC
.	many	TRBV5-1	TRBJ2-7	CASSTGTREQYF	TGCGCCAGCAGCACAGGGACACGGGAGCAGTACTTC
.	.	TRBV18	TRBJ1-1	CASNSGVANTEAFF	TGTGCCAGCAATTCAGGGGTAGCGAACACTGAAGCTTTCTTT
.	many	TRBV12-3/TRBV12-4	TRBJ1-6	CATARRGRDSPLHF	TGTGCCACCGCTAGGAGGGGACGAGATTCACCCCTCCACTTT
TRBD2	.	TRBV2	TRBJ2-2	CASSVEDGRTGELFF	TGTGCCAGCAGTGTAGAAGACGGGAGGACCGGGGAGCTGTTTTTT
TRBD1	.	TRBV10-2	TRBJ2-1	CASSLGQGKVEQFF	TGCGCCAGCAGCCTGGGACAGGGGAAAGTTGAGCAGTTCTTC
.	many	TRBV7-2	TRBJ2-1	CASSFGRSSYNEQFF	TGTGCCAGCAGCTTCGGCAGGAGCTCCTACAATGAGCAGTTCTTC
.	many	TRBV12-3/TRBV12-4	TRBJ2-3	CASSWHTDTQYF	TGTGCCAGCAGTTGGCACACAGATACGCAGTATTTT
.	few	TRBV5-5	TRBJ2-7	CASSLVASAKDEQYF	TGTGCCAGCAGCTTGGTAGCTAGCGCCAAGGACGAGCAGTACTTC
.	few	TRBV7-2	TRBJ2-7	CASSVTSAQYF	TGTGCCAGCAGCGTCACGTCTGCCCAGTACTTC
.	many	TRBV5-1	TRBJ1-6	CASSLGQFYSPLHF	TGCGCCAGCAGCTTGGGACAGTTCTATTCACCCCTCCACTTT
.	few	TRBV7-2	TRBJ2-7	CASSSGLMIHYEQYF	TGTGCCAGCAGCTCCGGCCTAATGATCCACTACGAGCAGTACTTC
.	.	TRBV7-2	TRBJ2-3	CASSLALWDTQYF	TGTGCCAGCAGCTTAGCGCTGTGGGATACGCAGTATTTT
TRBD2	.	TRBV7-2	TRBJ2-7	CASSPAGLDREQYF	TGTGCCAGCAGCCCCGCGGGACTAGACCGAGAGCAGTACTTC
.	many	TRBV12-3/TRBV12-4	TRBJ1-1	CASNPDRNTEAFF	TGTGCCAGCAACCCGGACAGGAACACTGAAGCTTTCTTT
.	few	TRBV18	TRBJ2-6	CASSPRPGHNSGANVLTF	TGTGCCAGCTCACCTCGACCGGGACATAACTCTGGGGCCAACGTCCTGACTTTC
.	many	TRBV6-1	TRBJ2-2	CASRQQGRRVTGELFF	TGTGCCAGCAGACAACAGGGAAGAAGGGTGACCGGGGAGCTGTTTTTT
.	many	TRBV11-3	TRBJ1-1	CASSLDRAEAFF	TGTGCCAGCAGCTTGGACAGAGCTGAAGCTTTCTTT
.	.	TRBV6-5	TRBJ1-2	CASSYGFGGENGYTF	TGTGCCAGCAGTTATGGTTTTGGGGGAGAGAATGGCTACACCTTC
.	.	TRBV12-3/TRBV12-4	TRBJ2-3	CASSFVAVGDTQYF	TGTGCCAGCAGTTTTGTAGCGGTAGGAGATACGCAGTATTTT
.	.	TRBV10-3	TRBJ2-7	CAISEPGARDEQYF	TGTGCCATCAGTGAGCCCGGTGCCCGTGACGAGCAGTACTTC
.	few	TRBV20-1	TRBJ2-2	CSARPGHINTGELFF	TGCAGTGCTAGACCGGGACACATAAACACCGGGGAGCTGTTTTTT
.	few	TRBV6-5	TRBJ2-3	CASSYFAGSTDTQYF	TGTGCCAGCAGTTACTTCGCGGGGAGCACAGATACGCAGTATTTT
TRBD2	.	TRBV29-1	TRBJ2-7	CSVGTGLAGSYEQYF	TGCAGCGTCGGAACGGGACTAGCGGGGTCCTACGAGCAGTACTTC
.	.	TRBV27	TRBJ1-2	CASSKNREYGYTF	TGTGCCAGCAGTAAAAACAGGGAATATGGCTACACCTTC
.	.	TRBV29-1	TRBJ2-3	CSAAMGGTQYF	TGCAGCGCCGCAATGGGGGGTACGCAGTATTTT
.	many	TRBV5-1	TRBJ2-3	CASRFGGASTDTQYF	TGCGCCAGCAGGTTTGGCGGGGCCAGCACAGATACGCAGTATTTT
.	few	TRBV5-5	TRBJ2-1	CASSSQSAGSSYNEQFF	TGTGCCAGCAGCTCGCAATCGGCGGGGAGCTCCTACAATGAGCAGTTCTTC
TRBD2	few	TRBV6-1	TRBJ2-5	CASSDTGLAGVETQYF	TGTGCCAGCAGTGACACGGGACTAGCGGGGGTTGAGACCCAGTACTTC
.	.	TRBV20-1	TRBJ2-7	CSAQQGNIYEQYF	TGCAGTGCTCAGCAGGGGAATATCTACGAGCAGTACTTC
.	few	TRBV12-5	TRBJ2-3	CASGRNYSTSTDTQYF	TGTGCTAGTGGCAGAAATTACAGTACTAGCACAGATACGCAGTATTTT
TRBD2	few	TRBV4-2	TRBJ2-3	CASSQGPRASGTDTQYF	TGTGCCAGCAGCCAAGGACCCCGGGCTAGCGGGACAGATACGCAGTATTTT
TRBD2	.	TRBV14	TRBJ2-1	CASSPLGAGGDNEQFF	TGTGCCAGCAGCCCCCTTGGAGCGGGAGGGGACAATGAGCAGTTCTTC
.	.	TRBV29-1	TRBJ1-3	CSVAGSSGNTIYF	TGCAGCGTTGCCGGCAGCTCTGGAAACACCATATATTTT
.	once	TRBV4-3	TRBJ2-1	CASSLDRSSYNERFF	TGCGCCAGCAGCTTAGACCGGAGCTCCTACAATGAGCGGTTCTTC
.	few	TRBV2	TRBJ1-2	CASRGNGGGAGYTF	TGTGCCAGCAGAGGAAATGGAGGGGGGGCAGGCTACACCTTC
.	.	TRBV5-4	TRBJ2-2	CASSMTDRTGELFF	TGTGCCAGCAGCATGACAGATCGCACCGGGGAGCTGTTTTTT
TRBD1	many	TRBV12-3/TRBV12-4	TRBJ2-7	CASKPGTGGYEQYF	TGTGCCAGCAAACCCGGGACAGGGGGCTACGAGCAGTACTTC
.	.	TRBV5-1	TRBJ2-4	CASSLAVGLAKNIQYF	TGCGCCAGCAGCTTGGCCGTCGGGCTAGCCAAAAACATTCAGTACTTC
TRBD1	.	TRBV12-3/TRBV12-4	TRBJ1-5	CASSRRGDQPQHF	TGTGCCAGCAGCCGCAGGGGGGATCAGCCCCAGCATTTT
.	.	TRBV10-3	TRBJ2-1	CAISEFQRPQNEQFF	TGTGCCATCAGTGAGTTTCAGCGACCACAGAATGAGCAGTTCTTC
TRBD1	.	TRBV5-5	TRBJ1-1	CASSLATGGAYTEAFF	TGTGCCAGCAGCTTGGCTACAGGGGGCGCGTACACTGAAGCTTTCTTT
.	few	TRBV5-5	TRBJ1-5	CASSTDRQEQPQHF	TGTGCCAGCAGCACTGACAGGCAGGAACAGCCCCAGCATTTT
.	many	TRBV20-1	TRBJ1-1	CSCYRDSNTEAFF	TGCAGCTGCTACAGGGACTCGAACACTGAAGCTTTCTTT
TRBD1	.	TRBV6-1	TRBJ1-4	CASRRDRGEKLVF	TGTGCCAGCAGGAGGGACAGGGGGGAAAAACTGGTTTTT
.	many	TRBV5-1	TRBJ2-6	CASSLGDSGANVLTF	TGCGCCAGCAGCTTGGGCGACTCTGGGGCCAACGTCCTGACTTTC
.	many	TRBV15	TRBJ1-1	CATSRDKGLNTEAFF	TGTGCCACCAGCAGAGATAAAGGGCTGAACACTGAAGCTTTCTTT
.	.	TRBV20-1	TRBJ2-2	CSALPRSTGELFF	TGCAGTGCCCTCCCGCGGAGCACCGGGGAGCTGTTTTTT
TRBD2	.	TRBV20-1	TRBJ2-1	CSATGLAGNYEQFF	TGCAGTGCTACCGGCCTAGCGGGTAATTATGAGCAGTTCTTC
.	.	TRBV11-2	TRBJ2-1	CASSLVPSDNEQFF	TGTGCCAGCAGCTTAGTACCTAGCGACAATGAGCAGTTCTTC
.	.	TRBV5-6	TRBJ1-1	CASSRRAGVPEAFF	TGTGCCAGCAGCCGACGGGCAGGGGTCCCTGAAGCTTTCTTT
TRBD2	.	TRBV7-2	TRBJ2-7	CASSRISGRTFYEQYF	TGTGCCAGCAGCCGTATAAGCGGGAGGACTTTTTACGAGCAGTACTTC
TRBD2	many	TRBV12-3/TRBV12-4	TRBJ2-3	CASSPAGGLTDTQYF	TGTGCCAGCAGCCCAGCGGGGGGGCTCACAGATACGCAGTATTTT
.	many	TRBV12-3/TRBV12-4	TRBJ2-2	CASRTTGELFF	TGTGCCAGCAGGACAACCGGGGAGCTGTTTTTT